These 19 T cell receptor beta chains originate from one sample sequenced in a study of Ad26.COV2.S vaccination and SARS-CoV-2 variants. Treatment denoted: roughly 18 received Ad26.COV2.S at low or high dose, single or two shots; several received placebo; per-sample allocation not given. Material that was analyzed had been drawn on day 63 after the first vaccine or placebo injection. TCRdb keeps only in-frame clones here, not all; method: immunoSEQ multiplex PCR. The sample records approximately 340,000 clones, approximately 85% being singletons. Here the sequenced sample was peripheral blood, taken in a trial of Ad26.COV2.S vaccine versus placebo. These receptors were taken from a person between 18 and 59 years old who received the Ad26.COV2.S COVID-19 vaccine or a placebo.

The CDR3 nucleotides are TGTGCCAGCTCACCACCGGACAGGGTGGGTGAAAAACTGTTTTTT. Amino acid sequence: CASSPPDRVGEKLFF. The rearrangement joins TRBV18 to TRBJ1-4; TRBD1 aligns across 8 bases. This CDR3 comprises 15 residues. In germline, CDR1 is KGHSH, CDR2 LQKENI. V gave up 0 bases and J gave up 7 bases; unmatched junction bases: 4.

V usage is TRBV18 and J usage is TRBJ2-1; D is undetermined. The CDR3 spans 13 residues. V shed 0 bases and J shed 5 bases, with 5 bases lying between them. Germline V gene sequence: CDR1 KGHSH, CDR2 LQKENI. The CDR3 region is CASSPPGDNEQFF. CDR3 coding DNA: TGTGCCAGCTCACCACCTGGGGACAATGAGCAGTTCTTC.

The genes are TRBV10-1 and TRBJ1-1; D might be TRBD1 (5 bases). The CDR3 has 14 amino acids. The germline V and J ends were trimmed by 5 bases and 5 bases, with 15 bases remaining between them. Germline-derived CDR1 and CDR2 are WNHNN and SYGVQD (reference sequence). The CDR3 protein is CASSPGRGVTEAFF. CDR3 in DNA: TGCGCCAGCAGTCCCGGGAGGGGTGTTACTGAAGCTTTCTTT.

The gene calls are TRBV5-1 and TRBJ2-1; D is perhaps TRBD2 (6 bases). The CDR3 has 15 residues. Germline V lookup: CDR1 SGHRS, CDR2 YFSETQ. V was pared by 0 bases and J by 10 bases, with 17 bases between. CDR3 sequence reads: CASSLAGGTGREQFF. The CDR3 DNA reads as TGCGCCAGCAGCTTGGCCGGAGGGACGGGACGGGAGCAGTTCTTC.

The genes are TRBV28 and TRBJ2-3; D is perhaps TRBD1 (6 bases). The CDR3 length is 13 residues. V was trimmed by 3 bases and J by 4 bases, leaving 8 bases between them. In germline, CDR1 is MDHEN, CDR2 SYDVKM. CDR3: CASSFAGADTQYF. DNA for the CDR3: TGTGCCAGCAGTTTCGCAGGGGCAGATACGCAGTATTTT.

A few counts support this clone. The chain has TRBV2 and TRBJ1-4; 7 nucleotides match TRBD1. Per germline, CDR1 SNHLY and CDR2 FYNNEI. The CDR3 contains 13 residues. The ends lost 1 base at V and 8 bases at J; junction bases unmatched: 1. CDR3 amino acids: CASSEGDREKLFF. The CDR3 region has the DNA TGTGCCAGCAGTGAAGGGGACAGAGAAAAACTGTTTTTT.

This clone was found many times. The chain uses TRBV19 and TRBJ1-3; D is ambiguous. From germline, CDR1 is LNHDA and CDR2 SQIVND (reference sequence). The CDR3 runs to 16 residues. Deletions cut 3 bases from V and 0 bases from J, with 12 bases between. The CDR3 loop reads CASSMSLASSGNTIYF. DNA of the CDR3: TGTGCCAGTAGTATGAGTCTGGCTTCCTCTGGAAACACCATATATTTT.

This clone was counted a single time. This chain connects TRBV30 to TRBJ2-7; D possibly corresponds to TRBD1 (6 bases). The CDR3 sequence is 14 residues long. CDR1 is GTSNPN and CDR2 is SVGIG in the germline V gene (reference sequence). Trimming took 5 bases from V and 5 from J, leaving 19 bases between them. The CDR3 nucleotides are TGTGCCTGGTGTTCGACCACAGGGTTCAACGAGCAGTACTTC. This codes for CAWCSTTGFNEQYF. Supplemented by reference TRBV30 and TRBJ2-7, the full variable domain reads SQTIHQWPATLVQPVGSPLSLECTVEGTSNPNLYWYRQAAGRGLQLLFYSVGIGQISSEVPQNLSASRPQDRQFILSSKKLLLSDSGFYLCAWCSTTGFNEQYFGPGTRLTVT.

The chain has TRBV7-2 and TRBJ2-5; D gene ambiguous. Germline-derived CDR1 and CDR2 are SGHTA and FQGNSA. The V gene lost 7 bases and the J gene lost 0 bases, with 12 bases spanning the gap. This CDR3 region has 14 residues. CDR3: CASTLLGYQETQYF. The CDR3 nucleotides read TGTGCCAGCACCCTGTTGGGGTACCAAGAGACCCAGTACTTC.

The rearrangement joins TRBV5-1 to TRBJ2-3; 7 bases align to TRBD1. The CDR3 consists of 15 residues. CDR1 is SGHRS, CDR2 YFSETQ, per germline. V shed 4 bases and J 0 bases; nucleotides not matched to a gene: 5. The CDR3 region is CASSVGTVSTDTQYF. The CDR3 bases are TGCGCCAGCAGCGTCGGGACAGTAAGCACAGATACGCAGTATTTT.

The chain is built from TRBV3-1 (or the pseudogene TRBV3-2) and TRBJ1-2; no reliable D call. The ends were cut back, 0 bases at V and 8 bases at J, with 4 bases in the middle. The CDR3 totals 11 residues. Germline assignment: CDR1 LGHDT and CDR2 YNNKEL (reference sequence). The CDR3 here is CASSQDSGYTF. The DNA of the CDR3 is TGTGCCAGCAGCCAAGATTCCGGCTACACCTTC.

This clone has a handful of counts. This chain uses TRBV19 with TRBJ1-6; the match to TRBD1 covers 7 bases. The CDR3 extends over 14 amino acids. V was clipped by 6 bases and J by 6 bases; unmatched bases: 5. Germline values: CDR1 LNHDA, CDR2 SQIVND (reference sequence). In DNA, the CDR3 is TGTGCCAGTAGACCGGGACAGAGTAATTCACCCCTCCACTTT. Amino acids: CASRPGQSNSPLHF.

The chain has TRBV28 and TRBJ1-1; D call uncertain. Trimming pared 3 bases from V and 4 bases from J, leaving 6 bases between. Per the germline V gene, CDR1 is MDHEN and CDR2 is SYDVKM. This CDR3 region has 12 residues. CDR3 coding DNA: TGTGCCAGCAGTTTTCCGACCACTGAAGCTTTCTTT. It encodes CASSFPTTEAFF. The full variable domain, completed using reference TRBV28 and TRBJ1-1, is DVKVTQSSRYLVKRTGEKVFLECVQDMDHENMFWYRQDPGLGLRLIYFSYDVKMKEKGDIPEGYSVSREKKERFSLILESASTNQTSMYLCASSFPTTEAFFGQGTRLTVV.

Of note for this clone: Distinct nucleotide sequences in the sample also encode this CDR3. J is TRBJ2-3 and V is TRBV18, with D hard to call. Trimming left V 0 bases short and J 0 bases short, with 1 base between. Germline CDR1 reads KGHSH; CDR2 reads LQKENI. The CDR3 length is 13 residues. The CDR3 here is CASSPPSTDTQYF. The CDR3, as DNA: TGTGCCAGCTCACCACCTAGCACAGATACGCAGTATTTT.

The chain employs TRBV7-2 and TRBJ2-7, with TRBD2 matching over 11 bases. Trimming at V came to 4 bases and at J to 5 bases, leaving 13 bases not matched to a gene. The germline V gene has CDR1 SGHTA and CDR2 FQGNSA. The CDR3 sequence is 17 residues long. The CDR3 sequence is CASSSIIRTSGHHEQYF. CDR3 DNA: TGTGCCAGCAGCTCTATCATAAGGACTAGCGGGCACCACGAGCAGTACTTC. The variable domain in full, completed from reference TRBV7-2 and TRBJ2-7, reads GAGVSQSPSNKVTEKGKDVELRCDPISGHTALYWYRQSLGQGLEFLIYFQGNSAPDKSGLPSDRFSAERTGGSVSTLTIQRTQQEDSAVYLCASSSIIRTSGHHEQYFGPGTRLTVT.

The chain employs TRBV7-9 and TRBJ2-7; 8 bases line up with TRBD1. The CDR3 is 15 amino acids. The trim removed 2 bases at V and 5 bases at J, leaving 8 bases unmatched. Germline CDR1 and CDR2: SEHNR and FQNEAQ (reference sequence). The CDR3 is CASSLMDREWDEQYF. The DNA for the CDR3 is TGTGCCAGCAGCTTAATGGACAGGGAATGGGACGAGCAGTACTTC.

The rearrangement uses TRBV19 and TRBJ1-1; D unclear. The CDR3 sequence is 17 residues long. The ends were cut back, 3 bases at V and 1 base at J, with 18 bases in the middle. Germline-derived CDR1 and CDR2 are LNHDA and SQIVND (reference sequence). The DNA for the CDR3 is TGTGCCAGTAGTATTATGGGGTTCATTTCGGAGAACACTGAAGCTTTCTTT. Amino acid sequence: CASSIMGFISENTEAFF.

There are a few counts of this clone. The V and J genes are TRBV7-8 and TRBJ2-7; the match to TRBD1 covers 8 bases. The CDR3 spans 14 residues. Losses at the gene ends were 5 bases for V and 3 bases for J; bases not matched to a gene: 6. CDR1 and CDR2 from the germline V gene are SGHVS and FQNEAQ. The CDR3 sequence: CASSLTDRDYEQYF. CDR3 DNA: TGTGCCAGCAGCCTGACGGACAGGGACTACGAGCAGTACTTC.

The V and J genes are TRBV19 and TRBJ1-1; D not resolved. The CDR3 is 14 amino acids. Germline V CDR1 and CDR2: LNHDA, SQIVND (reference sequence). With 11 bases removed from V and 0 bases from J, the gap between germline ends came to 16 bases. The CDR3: CAVSPGSLNTEAFF. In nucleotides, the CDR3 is TGTGCCGTTTCGCCAGGCAGTTTGAACACTGAAGCTTTCTTT.